What follows is one T cell receptor (beta chain) and its context. The sample carries other DNA sequences with the same CDR3. CD45RO negativity and positive selection for CCR7 defined naive CD8 cells, a population that excluded terminally differentiated effector memory CD45RA+ cells. CDR1 is SNHLY, CDR2 FYNNEI, per germline. Trimming removed 1 base at V and 1 base at J, with 11 bases between. This CDR3 has 15 residues. Here immunoSEQ multiplex PCR was the method, and the copy in TCRdb shows in-frame clones only, minus some. The sample contains about 2.1 million clones, around 95% of which appear only once. The data are from a study of shared clonotypes between healthy human individuals.

The chain carries TRBV2 and TRBJ2-7; possibly TRBD1 for D (6 bases). The sequenced sample was naive CD8+ T cells from PBMCs. The sequence derives from a man in his late teens or twenties in good health. Some clones in this sample may be carry-over from other donors' samples. CDR3 DNA sequence: TGTGCCAGCAGTGAAGGGCAGGGGCTATCCTACGAGCAGTACTTC. It specifies CASSEGQGLSYEQYF.